The clone carrying this T cell receptor (beta chain) was counted a few times. Treatment denoted: skin biopsy from PPD injection site in Mantoux-positive individual. The library had UMIs added by 3' ligation of an oligonucleotide to TCR cDNA. Biopsied sites were PPD injections in people with a positive Mantoux test. Germline CDR1 MNHEY, CDR2 SVGEGT. Losses at the gene ends were 5 bases for V and 6 bases for J; bases not matched to a gene: 15. The CDR3 is made up of 16 amino acids. Four PCR rounds used nested alpha and beta constant region primers plus the SP2 primer. TCRdb re-analysed the UMI-ligation and nested PCR reads in MiXCR, keeping a single row per CDR3 protein. This repertoire shows approximately 22,000 distinct CDR3 sequences, around 6% found once; its top ten account for over 5%. This record belongs to a study of naive and memory T cell subsets.

This TCR came from an adult in good health. V and J are TRBV6-2 or TRBV6-3 and TRBJ2-7, with 8 bases matching TRBD2. Sequenced material: skin, taken from a tuberculin skin test site. This chain's CDR3 is CASSPTWWSGRPEQYF. The CDR3 region has the DNA TGTGCCAGCAGTCCGACCTGGTGGAGCGGGAGACCCGAGCAGTACTTC.